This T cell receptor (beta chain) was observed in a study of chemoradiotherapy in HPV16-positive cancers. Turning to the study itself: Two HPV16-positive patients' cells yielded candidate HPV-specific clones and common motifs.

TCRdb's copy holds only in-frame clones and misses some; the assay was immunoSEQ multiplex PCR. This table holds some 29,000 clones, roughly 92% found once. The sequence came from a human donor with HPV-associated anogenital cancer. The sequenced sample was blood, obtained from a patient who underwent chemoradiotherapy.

Here the CDR3 DNA reads TGTGCCAGCAGTGACTACAACTCCTACGAGCAGTACTTC. As protein: CASSDYNSYEQYF. V usage is TRBV25-1 and J usage is TRBJ2-7; the D is unclear. The V end lost 3 bases, the J end lost 0 bases, and 6 bases lay between the germline ends. CDR3 length: 13 amino acids. Germline V gives CDR1 MGHDK, CDR2 SYGVNS.